This note documents a single T cell receptor (beta chain) sequence. Ten or more counts support this clonotype. Its antigen is still unknown. No clone much larger than this one lies a single base away; base qualities are absent. These data originate in a study of CD8 T cells in ankylosing spondylitis (dated by TCRdb to the late 2010s). As for the study more broadly: The study set out to find disease-linked TCR variants by profiling T cell receptor beta repertoires in ankylosing spondylitis patients and healthy donors. Peripheral blood was sampled, and synovial fluid was additionally collected from ankylosing spondylitis patients. In total, the full study cohort was made up of over a hundred healthy donors and more than 20 ankylosing spondylitis patients. Points the paper makes about the study in general: Blood from ankylosing spondylitis patients appeared to be characterized by a TCR beta motif composed of under ten highly homologous amino acid variants. A CD8+ phenotype was shown by the disease-linked clones, which were found at relatively low frequencies in peripheral blood. Some motif variants were previously reported in synovial fluid and blood of reactive arthritis patients, suggesting common disease-initiation mechanisms. According to the report, matched synovial fluid samples from ankylosing spondylitis patients were significantly enriched for the disease-linked clones.

CDR1 is given as SGDLS and CDR2 as YYNGEE, both from the germline V gene. The CDR3 runs 12 residues from the cysteine to the phenylalanine. The read is trimmed to its CDR3 DNA, 36 bases read in frame from base 1. At the junction V is shortened by 4 bases and J by 7 bases, with 11 bases in between. Sequencing used an Illumina HiSeq 2500. Quantitative 5'-RACE with molecular barcodes was the method used to prepare the TCR beta libraries. In the source study's methods: To identify disease-linked TCR variants, a new computational method was used, one built on a probabilistic model of VDJ rearrangement. Clones were called with MiXCR by TCRdb after fastp trimmed the public reads at Q25, and only in-frame beta chains were retained. Each record represents a unique CDR3 protein, reported with the most common genes and DNA among its rows. The V and J calls were not made by the authors but by TCRdb's processing. In all, the sample holds 40,000 to 50,000 distinct CDR3 sequences, and under 5% of those were seen once. The ten most abundant clones make up roughly 4% of the sample.

The sequence is built from TRBV9 and TRBJ1-1; a tentative D match to TRBD1 spans 5 bases. This receptor was obtained from a female donor with ankylosing spondylitis or in good health (not recorded which). Sequencing was done on a sample of blood, either unsorted or a sorted T cell fraction (not recorded which). In nucleotides, the sequence is TGTGCCAGCAGCACCCGGGACGGTGAAGCTTTCTTT. Translated, it gives CASSTRDGEAFF. The CDR3 plus the reference TRBV9 and TRBJ1-1 genes for the other parts give the full variable domain: DSGVTQTPKHLITATGQRVTLRCSPRSGDLSVYWYQQSLDQGLQFLIQYYNGEERAKGNILERFSAQQFPDLHSELNLSSLELGDSALYFCASSTRDGEAFFGQGTRLTVV.